This TCR beta chain was found in a study of cytomegalovirus exposure and HLA in healthy donors. Across the study: Most genotyped donors, 81% of about 400, had Caucasian-associated genetic ancestry. Study results and limitations: TCR sequences were mostly rare, though some public TCRs occurred in many donors.

As to this clone: Its antigen is undetermined.

Germline CDR1 SGHTA, CDR2 FQGTGA. The CDR3 totals 14 residues. V was cut by 1 base and J by 5 bases, with 10 bases left in between. The primer mix had 60 Vbeta and 13 Jbeta primers. Libraries were prepared by immunoSEQ multiplex PCR; TCRdb keeps only in-frame clonotypes and omits some of them. The sample has about 130,000 clones, around 67% seen once; the top ten hold approximately 4%. This receptor was identified in a man younger than 35 in good health and CMV-seropositive. The chain is built from TRBV7-3 and TRBJ2-3; TRBD2 might be the D (6 bases). Source material: PBMCs. The CDR3 bases are TGTGCCAGCAGCTTAAGCGGGGTAGTAGATACGCAGTATTTT. Translating gives CASSLSGVVDTQYF.